Listed below are T cell receptor beta chains from one sample, sequenced in a study of response to subunit inactivated influenza vaccine. TCRdb fed the RT-PCR reads into MiXCR, producing one record per CDR3 protein. The sample consists of under 550,000 distinct CDR3 sequences, around 8% of them appearing once. The sample consisted of PBMCs from blood, taken around 25 months after vaccination. The source of these receptors is a man aged 50-75 years who received an inactivated influenza vaccine. The CDR3 runs from the conserved cysteine through the conserved F or W. The D gene is left open where the match is weak. Not all rows give a size; the values are once, few, many and, for expanded clones, a class.

NA,TRBV20-1,TRBD2,TRBJ2-1,TGCAGTGCCAATTCGATTGCGGGAGGGCCGTACAATGAGCAGTTCTTC,CSANSIAGGPYNEQFF
NA,TRBV14,NA,TRBJ2-5,TGTGCCAGCAGCCCTCGTCCGGGGTGGCTTAAAGGGACCCAGTACTTC,CASSPRPGWLKGTQYF
NA,TRBV6-2/TRBV6-3,NA,TRBJ2-1,TGTGCCAGCACCCATCTCGCGGGGCTATACAATGAGCAGTTCTTC,CASTHLAGLYNEQFF
NA,TRBV27,NA,TRBJ2-7,TGTGCCAGCAAGACAGGTGGCGGCGAGCAGTACTTC,CASKTGGGEQYF
few,TRBV20-1,NA,TRBJ1-1,TGCAGTGCAGTCAGGGTTGGGTACACTGAAGCTTTCTTT,CSAVRVGYTEAFF
few,TRBV5-1,NA,TRBJ2-2,TGCGCCAGCAGCGGAGACGGGACACACGCGTTTTTT,CASSGDGTHAFF
few,TRBV7-2,TRBD1,TRBJ2-5,TGTGCCAGCAGTCGTCCCGGGACAGCTCAAGAGACCCAGTACTTC,CASSRPGTAQETQYF
many,TRBV12-3/TRBV12-4,NA,TRBJ2-3,TGTGCCAGCAGTTTTGGGACGCCCAGAACAGATACGCAGTATTTT,CASSFGTPRTDTQYF
few,TRBV5-1,TRBD1,TRBJ2-7,TGCGCCAGCAGCTTGGTTTTAAGAGTGAGTGGACAGGGGAACTACGAGCAGTACTTC,CASSLVLRVSGQGNYEQYF
NA,TRBV4-2,TRBD1,TRBJ2-5,TGTGCCAGCAGCCAAGAGAGGCAGGGGGCTGAGACCCAGTACTTC,CASSQERQGAETQYF